This T cell receptor beta chain was identified during a study of blood T cell repertoires in COVID-19. The overall study: Samples of COVID-19 (acute and convalescent) were obtained from the United States, Italy and Spain.

In the original processing: Reference gene primer amplification gave nucleated cell count estimates. TCRdb's table, derived via immunoSEQ multiplex PCR, lists solely in-frame clones and lacks some. The DNA gave D and trimming, while V, J and clone size come from that table. The sample contains approximately 300,000 clones, about 86% of which appear only once. This TCR was sampled from a woman aged 45-60 years with acute or convalescent COVID-19. Sequenced: peripheral blood.

As DNA, the CDR3 is TGTGCCAGCAGCGAGGGGCTTGAAGGTACGCAGTATTTT. Translated: CASSEGLEGTQYF. V and J are TRBV9 and TRBJ2-3, with TRBD1 as a possible D gene (5 bases). Germline values: CDR1 SGDLS, CDR2 YYNGEE. CDR3 length: 13 residues. Deletions cut 3 bases from V and 8 bases from J, with 13 bases between.